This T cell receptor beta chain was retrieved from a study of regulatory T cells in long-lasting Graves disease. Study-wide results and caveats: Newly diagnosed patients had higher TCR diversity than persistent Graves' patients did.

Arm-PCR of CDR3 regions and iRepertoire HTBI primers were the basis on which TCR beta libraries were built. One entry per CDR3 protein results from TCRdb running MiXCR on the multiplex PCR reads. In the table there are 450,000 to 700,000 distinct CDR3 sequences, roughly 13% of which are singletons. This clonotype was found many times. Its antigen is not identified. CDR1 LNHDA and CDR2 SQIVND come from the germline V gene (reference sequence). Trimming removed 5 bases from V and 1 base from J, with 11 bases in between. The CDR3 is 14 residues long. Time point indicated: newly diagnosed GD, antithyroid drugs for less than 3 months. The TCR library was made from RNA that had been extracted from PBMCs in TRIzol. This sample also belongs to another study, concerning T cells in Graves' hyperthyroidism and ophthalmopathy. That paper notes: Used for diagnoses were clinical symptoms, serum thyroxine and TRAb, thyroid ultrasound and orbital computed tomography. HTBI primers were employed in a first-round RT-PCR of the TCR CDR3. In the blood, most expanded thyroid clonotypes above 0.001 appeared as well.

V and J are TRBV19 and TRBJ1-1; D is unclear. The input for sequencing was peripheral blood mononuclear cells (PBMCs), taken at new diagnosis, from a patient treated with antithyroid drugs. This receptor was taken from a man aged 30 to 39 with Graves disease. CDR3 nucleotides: TGTGCCAGTAGTTTCCCGGCTGGGAACACTGAAGCTTTCTTT. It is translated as CASSFPAGNTEAFF.